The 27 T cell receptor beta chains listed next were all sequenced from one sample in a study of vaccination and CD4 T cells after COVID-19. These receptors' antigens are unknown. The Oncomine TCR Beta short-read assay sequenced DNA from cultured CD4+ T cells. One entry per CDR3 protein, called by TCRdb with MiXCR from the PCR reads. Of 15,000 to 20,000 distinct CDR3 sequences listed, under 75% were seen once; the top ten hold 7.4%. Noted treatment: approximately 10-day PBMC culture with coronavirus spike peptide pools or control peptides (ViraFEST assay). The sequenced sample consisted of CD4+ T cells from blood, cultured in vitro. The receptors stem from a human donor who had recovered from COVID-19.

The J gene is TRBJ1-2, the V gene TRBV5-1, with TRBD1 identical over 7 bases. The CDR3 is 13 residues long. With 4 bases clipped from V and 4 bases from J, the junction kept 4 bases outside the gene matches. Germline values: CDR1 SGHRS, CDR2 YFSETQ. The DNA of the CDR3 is TGCGCCAGCAGCGGGGACAGTACCTATGGCTACACCTTC. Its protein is CASSGDSTYGYTF.

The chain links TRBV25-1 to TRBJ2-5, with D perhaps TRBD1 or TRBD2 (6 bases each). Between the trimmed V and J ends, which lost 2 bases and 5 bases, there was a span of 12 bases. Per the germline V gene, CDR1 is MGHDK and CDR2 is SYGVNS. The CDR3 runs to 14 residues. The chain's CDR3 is CASSEPGAWETQYF. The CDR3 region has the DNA TGTGCCAGCAGTGAACCGGGGGCCTGGGAGACCCAGTACTTC.

In nucleotides, the CDR3 is TGTGCCAGCAGTGACGGGACTAGGTTCAATGAGCAGTTCTTC. It codes for CASSDGTRFNEQFF. The chain is built from TRBV12-3 or TRBV12-4 and TRBJ2-1; 8 bases line up with TRBD2. The CDR3 is 14 residues long. The V gene end was trimmed by 5 bases and the J gene end by 6 bases; junction bases not matched to a gene: 6.

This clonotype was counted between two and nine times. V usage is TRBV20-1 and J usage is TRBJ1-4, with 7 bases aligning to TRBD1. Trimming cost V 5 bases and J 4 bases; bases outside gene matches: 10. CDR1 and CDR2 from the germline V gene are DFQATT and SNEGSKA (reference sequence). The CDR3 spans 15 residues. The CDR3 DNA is TGCAGTGCTCCGGACAGGTCCCTCGGTAATGAAAAACTGTTTTTT. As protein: CSAPDRSLGNEKLFF.

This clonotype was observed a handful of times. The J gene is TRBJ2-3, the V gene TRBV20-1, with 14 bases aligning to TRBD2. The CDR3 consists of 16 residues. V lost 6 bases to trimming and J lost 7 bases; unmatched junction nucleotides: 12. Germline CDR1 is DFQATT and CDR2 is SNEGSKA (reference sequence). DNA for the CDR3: TGCAGTGCGCGACTAGCGGGAGGGCCTCAGGACTATACGCAGTATTTT. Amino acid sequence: CSARLAGGPQDYTQYF.

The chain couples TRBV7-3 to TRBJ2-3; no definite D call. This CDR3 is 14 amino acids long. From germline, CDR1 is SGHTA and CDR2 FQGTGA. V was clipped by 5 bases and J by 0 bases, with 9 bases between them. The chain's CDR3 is CASSLSRSTDTQYF. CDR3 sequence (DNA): TGTGCCAGCAGCCTTAGCAGGAGCACAGATACGCAGTATTTT.

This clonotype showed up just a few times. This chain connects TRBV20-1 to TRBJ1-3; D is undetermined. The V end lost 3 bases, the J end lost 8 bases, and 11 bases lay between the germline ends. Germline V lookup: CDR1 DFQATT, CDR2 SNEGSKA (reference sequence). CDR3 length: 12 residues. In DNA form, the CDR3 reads TGCAGTGCTAGGGCAGGAGCACACACCATATATTTT. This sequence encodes CSARAGAHTIYF.

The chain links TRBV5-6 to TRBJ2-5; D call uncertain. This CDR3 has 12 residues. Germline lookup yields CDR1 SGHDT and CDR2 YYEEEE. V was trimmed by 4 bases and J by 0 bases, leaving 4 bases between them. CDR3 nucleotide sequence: TGTGCCAGCAGCCAGGACCAAGAGACCCAGTACTTC. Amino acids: CASSQDQETQYF.

CDR3 DNA sequence: TGTGCCTCAGGGGCCTACACTGAAGCTTTCTTT. Its translation is CASGAYTEAFF. J is TRBJ1-1 and V is TRBV30; the D gene is possibly TRBD1 (6 bases). Germline CDR1 and CDR2: GTSNPN and SVGIG (reference sequence). The CDR3 length is 11 residues. V lost 7 bases, J lost 3 bases, and 9 bases lay in between.

The CDR3 DNA is TGTGCCAGCTTTCGGGGACTAGCGGGAGGGAGTAGAGAGACCCAGTACTTC. This encodes CASFRGLAGGSRETQYF. This chain links TRBV6-2 or TRBV6-3 with TRBJ2-5, with 16 bases fitting TRBD2. Germline loops: CDR1 MNHEY, CDR2 SVGEGT. CDR3 length: 17 amino acids. V gave up 8 bases and J gave up 4 bases; unmatched junction bases: 10.

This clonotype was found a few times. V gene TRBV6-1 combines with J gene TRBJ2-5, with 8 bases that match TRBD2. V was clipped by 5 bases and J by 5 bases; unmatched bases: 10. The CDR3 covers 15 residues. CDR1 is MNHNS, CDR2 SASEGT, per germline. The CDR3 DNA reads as TGTGCCAGCAGTCACGACCGGGAGGGGCAGGAGACCCAGTACTTC. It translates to CASSHDREGQETQYF.

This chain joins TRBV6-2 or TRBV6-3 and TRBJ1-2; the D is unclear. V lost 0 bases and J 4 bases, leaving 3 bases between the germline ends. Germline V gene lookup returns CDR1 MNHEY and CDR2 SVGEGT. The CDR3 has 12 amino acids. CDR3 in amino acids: CASSYSIYGYTF. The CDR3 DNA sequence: TGTGCCAGCAGTTACTCGATCTATGGCTACACCTTC.

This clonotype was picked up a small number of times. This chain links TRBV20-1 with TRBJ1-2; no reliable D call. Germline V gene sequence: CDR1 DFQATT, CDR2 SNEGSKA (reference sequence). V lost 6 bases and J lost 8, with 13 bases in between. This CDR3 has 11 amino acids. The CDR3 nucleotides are TGCAGTGCCAGTTACCCTGGCGGCTACACCTTC. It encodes CSASYPGGYTF.

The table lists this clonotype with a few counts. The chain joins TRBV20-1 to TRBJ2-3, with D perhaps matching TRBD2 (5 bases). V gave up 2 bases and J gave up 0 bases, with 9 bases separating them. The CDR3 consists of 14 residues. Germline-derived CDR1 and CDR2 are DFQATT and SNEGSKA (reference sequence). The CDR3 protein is CSARPSGSTDTQYF. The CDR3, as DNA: TGCAGTGCTAGACCCAGCGGTAGCACAGATACGCAGTATTTT.

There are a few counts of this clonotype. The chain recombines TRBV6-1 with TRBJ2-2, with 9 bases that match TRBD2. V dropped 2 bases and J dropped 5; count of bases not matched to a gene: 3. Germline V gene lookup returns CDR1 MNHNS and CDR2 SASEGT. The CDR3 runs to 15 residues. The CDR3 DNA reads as TGTGCCAGCAGTGAATTAGCGGGAGTTACCGGGGAGCTGTTTTTT. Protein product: CASSELAGVTGELFF.

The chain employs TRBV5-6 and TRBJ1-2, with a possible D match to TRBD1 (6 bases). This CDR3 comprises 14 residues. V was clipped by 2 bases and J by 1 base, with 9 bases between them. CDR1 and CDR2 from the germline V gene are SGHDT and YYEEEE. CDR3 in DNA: TGTGCCAGCAGCTTCCGGGGGCTTAACTATGGCTACACCTTC. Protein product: CASSFRGLNYGYTF.

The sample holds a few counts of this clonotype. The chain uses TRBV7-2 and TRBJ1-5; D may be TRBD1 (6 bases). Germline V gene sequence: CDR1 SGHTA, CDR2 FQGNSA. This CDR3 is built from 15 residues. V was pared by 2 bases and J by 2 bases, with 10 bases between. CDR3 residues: CASSLNRDGNQPQHF. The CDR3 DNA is TGTGCCAGCAGCTTAAACAGGGATGGCAATCAGCCCCAGCATTTT.

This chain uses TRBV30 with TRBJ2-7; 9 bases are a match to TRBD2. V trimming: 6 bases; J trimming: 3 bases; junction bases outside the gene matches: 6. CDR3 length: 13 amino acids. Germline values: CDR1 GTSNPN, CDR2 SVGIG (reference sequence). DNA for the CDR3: TGTGCCTGTACTAGCGGGCGGTACTACGAGCAGTACTTC. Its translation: CACTSGRYYEQYF.

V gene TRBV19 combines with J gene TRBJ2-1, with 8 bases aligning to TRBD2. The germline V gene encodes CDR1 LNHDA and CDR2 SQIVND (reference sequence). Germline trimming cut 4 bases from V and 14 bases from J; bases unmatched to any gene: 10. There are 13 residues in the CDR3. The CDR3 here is CASSRGAGGPEFF. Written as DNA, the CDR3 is TGTGCCAGTAGTAGGGGGGCGGGAGGACCCGAGTTCTTC.

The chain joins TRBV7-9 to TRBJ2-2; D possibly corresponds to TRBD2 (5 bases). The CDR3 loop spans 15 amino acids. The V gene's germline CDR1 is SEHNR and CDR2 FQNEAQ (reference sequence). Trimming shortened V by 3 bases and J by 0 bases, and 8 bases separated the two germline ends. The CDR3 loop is CASSLGSANTGELFF. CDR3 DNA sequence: TGTGCCAGCAGCTTGGGGAGCGCGAACACCGGGGAGCTGTTTTTT.

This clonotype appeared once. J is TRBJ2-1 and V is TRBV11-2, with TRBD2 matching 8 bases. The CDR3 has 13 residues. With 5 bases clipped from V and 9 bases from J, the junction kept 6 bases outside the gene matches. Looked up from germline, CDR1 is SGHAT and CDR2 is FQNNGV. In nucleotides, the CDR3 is TGTGCCAGCAGCGCCGGACTAGCTTCTGAGCAGTTCTTC. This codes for CASSAGLASEQFF.

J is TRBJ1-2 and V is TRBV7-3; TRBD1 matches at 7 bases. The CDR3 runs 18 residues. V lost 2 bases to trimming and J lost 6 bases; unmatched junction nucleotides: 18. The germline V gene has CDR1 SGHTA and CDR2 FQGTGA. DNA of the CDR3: TGTGCCAGCAGCTTAGGAGTTCCGCCCGGAACAGGGGAACATGGCTACACCTTC. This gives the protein CASSLGVPPGTGEHGYTF.

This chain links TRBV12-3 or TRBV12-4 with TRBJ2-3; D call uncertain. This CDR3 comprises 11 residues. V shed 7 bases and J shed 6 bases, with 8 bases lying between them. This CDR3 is CASTVGDTQYF. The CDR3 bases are TGTGCCAGCACTGTAGGGGATACGCAGTATTTT.

The CDR3 sequence: CSARRSGGLDGYTF. The CDR3 region has the DNA TGCAGTGCTAGGAGATCGGGGGGCCTCGATGGCTACACCTTC. This chain connects TRBV20-1 to TRBJ1-2; a possible D gene is TRBD1 (6 bases). This CDR3 has 14 residues. V shed 3 bases and J shed 6 bases, with 17 bases lying between them. The germline CDR1 and CDR2 sequences are DFQATT and SNEGSKA (reference sequence).

The CDR3 loop is CASSFGTNYNEQFF. The CDR3 DNA reads as TGTGCCAGCAGCTTTGGGACCAACTACAATGAGCAGTTCTTC. The chain joins TRBV7-6 to TRBJ2-1; D could derive from TRBD1 or TRBD2 (5 bases each). Germline loops: CDR1 SGHVS, CDR2 FNYEAQ. Trimming cost V 3 bases and J 3 bases, with 9 bases left between them. The CDR3 extends over 14 amino acids.

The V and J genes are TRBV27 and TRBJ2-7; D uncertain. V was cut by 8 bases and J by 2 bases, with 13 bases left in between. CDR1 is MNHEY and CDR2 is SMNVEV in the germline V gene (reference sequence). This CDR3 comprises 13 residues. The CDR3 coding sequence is TGTGCCAGCCCTGCACGCGGTACCTACGAGCAGTACTTC. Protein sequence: CASPARGTYEQYF.

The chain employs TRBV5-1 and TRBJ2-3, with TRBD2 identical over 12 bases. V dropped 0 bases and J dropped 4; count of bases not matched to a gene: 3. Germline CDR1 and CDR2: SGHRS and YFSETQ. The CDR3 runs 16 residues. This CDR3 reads CASSLVASGGADTQYF. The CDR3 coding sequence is TGCGCCAGCAGCTTGGTGGCTAGCGGGGGGGCAGATACGCAGTATTTT.